Below, one T cell receptor (beta chain) is given with its context. This sample is drawn from a study of blood T cell repertoires in COVID-19. Turning to the study itself: Acute and convalescent COVID-19 specimens originated in the United States, Italy and Spain.

Under the authors' procedure: Reference gene primer amplification gave estimated nucleated cell counts. Profiling relied on immunoSEQ multiplex PCR, and the TCRdb table lists in-frame clones only, not all of them. That table furnishes V, J and clone size, whereas the DNA furnished D and trimming. The sample contains roughly 180,000 clones, around 88% of which appear only once. Trimming removed 4 bases at V and 9 bases at J, with 19 bases between. This CDR3 is 15 amino acids long. Germline V gives CDR1 KGHSH, CDR2 LQKENI. V and J are TRBV18 and TRBJ1-5; D might be TRBD1 (6 bases). Source material: peripheral blood. This sequence originates from a young woman with acute or convalescent COVID-19. The chain's CDR3 is CASSLDRSVYPPQHF. In DNA, the CDR3 is TGTGCCAGCTCACTTGACAGGTCGGTTTATCCGCCCCAGCATTTT.